The present T cell receptor (beta chain) was sequenced within a study of T cells in localized non-small cell lung cancer. Study-wide results and caveats: Adjacent uninvolved lung tissue had the highest T cell clonality, exceeding tumor.

Germline CDR1 and CDR2: MNHGY and SAAAGT. This CDR3 contains 14 residues. V gave up 4 bases and J gave up 4 bases; unmatched junction bases: 5. On this clone: Its antigen is currently unknown.

The data were produced by immunoSEQ multiplex PCR, yet TCRdb's version contains in-frame clones alone and is incomplete. The table includes approximately 3,200 clones, roughly 29% detected once. Sequencing used lung tumor tissue, obtained before any cancer treatment. The chain joins TRBV6-8 to TRBJ1-1; 8 bases fit TRBD1. The source is a man aged 40-75 years with stage I lung adenocarcinoma. CDR3 amino acids: CASSSWTGLTEAFF. DNA for the CDR3: TGTGCCAGCAGTTCTTGGACAGGGCTCACTGAAGCTTTCTTT.